This T cell receptor (beta chain) appears in the sequencing data of a study of cytomegalovirus exposure and HLA in healthy donors. The study's findings and limits: It was likely that a cluster of highly shared sequence variants was a sequencing artifact. Analysis performed later found roughly 18,000 TCR beta sequences associated with HLA alleles at 0.05 false discovery rate.

PCR employed 60 Vbeta and 13 Jbeta primers. As processed by the authors: An analysis performed later counted 75 million to 80 million unique TCR beta chains (roughly 10 million of them shared). TCRdb's table, derived via immunoSEQ multiplex PCR, lists solely in-frame clones and lacks some. For V, J and clone size, that table is used; D and trimming come from the DNA. Of some 30,000 clones listed, roughly 84% are singletons. Concerning this clone: Its antigen is still unknown.

Losses at the gene ends were 0 bases for V and 0 bases for J; bases not matched to a gene: 3. CDR3 length: 17 residues. Germline lookup yields CDR1 SGHNT and CDR2 YENEEA. The chain couples TRBV11-3 to TRBJ2-2; 8 bases fit TRBD2. Sequenced material: PBMCs. The TCR was taken from a woman aged 18-30 years in good health and CMV-seronegative. The CDR3 region is CASSLEPGLANTGELFF. CDR3 DNA sequence: TGTGCCAGCAGCTTAGAGCCGGGACTAGCGAACACCGGGGAGCTGTTTTTT.